Listed below are T cell receptor beta chains from one sample, sequenced in a study of shared clonotypes between healthy human individuals. The assay was immunoSEQ multiplex PCR, and TCRdb's table has in-frame clones only and misses some. The repertoire holds under 1 million clones, with around 93% as singletons. The sequenced sample was naive CD8+ T cells sorted from blood. The source is a young man in good health. Each CDR3 is given with its conserved first and last residue. The D gene is left open where the match is weak. The size of a clone is reported for some rows only, either as once, few or many, or as a class for expanded clones.

CDR3nt: TGTGCCAGCAGTTTATTGGGAGGGCCCAGGGTCTCCTACGAGCAGTACTTC
CDR3aa: CASSLLGGPRVSYEQYF
v_gene: TRBV27
j_gene: TRBJ2-7
d_gene: TRBD2
abundance: -

CDR3nt: TGTGCCAGCAGCTTGTTTGGGGCTTGGGGCTACACCTTC
CDR3aa: CASSLFGAWGYTF
v_gene: TRBV5-4
j_gene: TRBJ1-2
d_gene: -
abundance: few

CDR3nt: TGTGCCAGCAGTGAAGGGACTAGCGCCTACAATGAGCAGTTCTTC
CDR3aa: CASSEGTSAYNEQFF
v_gene: TRBV6-1
j_gene: TRBJ2-1
d_gene: TRBD2
abundance: few

CDR3nt: TGTGCCAGCAGCTTATTTCCGGCCACTGAAGCTTTCTTT
CDR3aa: CASSLFPATEAFF
v_gene: TRBV11-3
j_gene: TRBJ1-1
d_gene: -
abundance: -

CDR3nt: TGTGCCACCAGCAGAGATAGGCTTGGCGAAAAACTGTTTTTT
CDR3aa: CATSRDRLGEKLFF
v_gene: TRBV15
j_gene: TRBJ1-4
d_gene: -
abundance: -

CDR3nt: TGTGCCAGCAGCGTAGAGGGGGGGAACACTGAAGCTTTCTTT
CDR3aa: CASSVEGGNTEAFF
v_gene: TRBV9
j_gene: TRBJ1-1
d_gene: -
abundance: -

CDR3nt: TGTGCCAGCGCTCCACAACAGGGGGCTGGAAACACCATATATTTT
CDR3aa: CASAPQQGAGNTIYF
v_gene: TRBV9
j_gene: TRBJ1-3
d_gene: TRBD1
abundance: -

CDR3nt: TGTGCCAGCAGTGATTTAGGGCGTCAGCCCCAGCATTTT
CDR3aa: CASSDLGRQPQHF
v_gene: TRBV2
j_gene: TRBJ1-5
d_gene: -
abundance: -

CDR3nt: TGTGCCAGCAGCCGCGGGACAGGGTATTTGGATGAGCAGTTCTTC
CDR3aa: CASSRGTGYLDEQFF
v_gene: TRBV7-8
j_gene: TRBJ2-1
d_gene: TRBD1
abundance: -

CDR3nt: TGCGCCAGCAGCCAAGATCTGACGGGTCTTGTCGGCAATCAGCCCCAGCATTTT
CDR3aa: CASSQDLTGLVGNQPQHF
v_gene: TRBV4-3
j_gene: TRBJ1-5
d_gene: -
abundance: -

CDR3nt: TGTGCCAGCAGCTTAGGCCCGGGAAGGGGAACTGAAGCTTTCTTT
CDR3aa: CASSLGPGRGTEAFF
v_gene: TRBV7-9
j_gene: TRBJ1-1
d_gene: -
abundance: -

CDR3nt: TGTGCCAGCAGTTTTTTAGCGGGAGAAGGCACAGATACGCAGTATTTT
CDR3aa: CASSFLAGEGTDTQYF
v_gene: TRBV28
j_gene: TRBJ2-3
d_gene: TRBD2
abundance: -

CDR3nt: TGTGCCAGTAGTATAGAGGGTGAGCCCGGCAATGAGCAGTTCTTC
CDR3aa: CASSIEGEPGNEQFF
v_gene: TRBV19
j_gene: TRBJ2-1
d_gene: -
abundance: -

CDR3nt: TGTGCCAGCAGCTTAATGGGACGGACCTACGAGCAGTACTTC
CDR3aa: CASSLMGRTYEQYF
v_gene: TRBV7-9
j_gene: TRBJ2-7
d_gene: -
abundance: -

CDR3nt: TGTGCCAGCAGCCCGGCCCGAGGGCGGGAGGGCCACGAGCAGTACTTC
CDR3aa: CASSPARGREGHEQYF
v_gene: TRBV7-9
j_gene: TRBJ2-7
d_gene: TRBD2
abundance: once

CDR3nt: TGTGCCAGCAGCCAAGTCGGGGACACTGAAGCTTTCTTT
CDR3aa: CASSQVGDTEAFF
v_gene: TRBV9
j_gene: TRBJ1-1
d_gene: -
abundance: -

CDR3nt: TGTGCCTGGAGTGATACAGGGTATGGCAATCAGCCCCAGCATTTT
CDR3aa: CAWSDTGYGNQPQHF
v_gene: TRBV30
j_gene: TRBJ1-5
d_gene: -
abundance: -

CDR3nt: TGTGCCAGTGGCCCGGCCCCGGGACAGGGTCTTGGTGAGCAGTTCTTC
CDR3aa: CASGPAPGQGLGEQFF
v_gene: TRBV12-5
j_gene: TRBJ2-1
d_gene: TRBD1
abundance: -

CDR3nt: TGTGCCAGCAGCCTCCCGGCGGCGGGGGTTTCGCATACGCAGTATTTT
CDR3aa: CASSLPAAGVSHTQYF
v_gene: TRBV13
j_gene: TRBJ2-3
d_gene: TRBD2
abundance: -

CDR3nt: TGTGCCATCAGGGACACCTCCTACGAGCAGTACTTC
CDR3aa: CAIRDTSYEQYF
v_gene: TRBV10-3
j_gene: TRBJ2-7
d_gene: -
abundance: once

CDR3nt: TGTGCCAGCAGTTCCCCGGACAGGGTAAACAATGAGCAGTTCTTC
CDR3aa: CASSSPDRVNNEQFF
v_gene: TRBV27
j_gene: TRBJ2-1
d_gene: TRBD1
abundance: -

CDR3nt: TGTGCCAGCAGCTCTAGTGGTGAGCAGTTCTTC
CDR3aa: CASSSSGEQFF
v_gene: TRBV13
j_gene: TRBJ2-1
d_gene: -
abundance: -

CDR3nt: TGTGCCAGCAGCTTTTTTACAGGGTTAGCGAACACCGGGGAGCTGTTTTTT
CDR3aa: CASSFFTGLANTGELFF
v_gene: TRBV11-3
j_gene: TRBJ2-2
d_gene: -
abundance: -

CDR3nt: TGTGCCAGCAGTTTATATGCCGGGGGTAGCGTGAGGGGTCCGCCACATACGCAGTATTTT
CDR3aa: CASSLYAGGSVRGPPHTQYF
v_gene: TRBV27
j_gene: TRBJ2-3
d_gene: -
abundance: -

CDR3nt: TGTGCCAGCAGTTTCCAACGGATCTCCTACGAGCAGTACTTC
CDR3aa: CASSFQRISYEQYF
v_gene: TRBV28
j_gene: TRBJ2-7
d_gene: -
abundance: -

CDR3nt: TGCGCCAGCAGCGACTCTCAGGGGGCGGGAGGGTTCTCCTACGAGCAGTACTTC
CDR3aa: CASSDSQGAGGFSYEQYF
v_gene: TRBV4-1
j_gene: TRBJ2-7
d_gene: -
abundance: -

CDR3nt: TGTGCCAGTAGGCCGTTCGGGACAGGGTCATCGAATGAAAAACTGTTTTTT
CDR3aa: CASRPFGTGSSNEKLFF
v_gene: TRBV19
j_gene: TRBJ1-4
d_gene: TRBD1
abundance: -

CDR3nt: TGTGCCAGCAGCCCAACGTCGGGACTTTCCCAAGAGACCCAGTACTTC
CDR3aa: CASSPTSGLSQETQYF
v_gene: TRBV9
j_gene: TRBJ2-5
d_gene: -
abundance: -

CDR3nt: TGCAGCGTTGTTTCAGGCCGTAGCACAGATACGCAGTATTTT
CDR3aa: CSVVSGRSTDTQYF
v_gene: TRBV29-1
j_gene: TRBJ2-3
d_gene: -
abundance: -

CDR3nt: TGTGCCCCCAGCGGGCAGGGGACGGACACCGGGGAGCTGTTTTTT
CDR3aa: CAPSGQGTDTGELFF
v_gene: TRBV7-9
j_gene: TRBJ2-2
d_gene: -
abundance: -

CDR3nt: TGCGCCAGCAGCAAAAGTGAGGGCATATACAATGAGCAGTTCTTC
CDR3aa: CASSKSEGIYNEQFF
v_gene: TRBV4-1
j_gene: TRBJ2-1
d_gene: -
abundance: -